This T cell receptor beta chain was obtained from a study of blood T cell repertoires in COVID-19. V shed 11 bases and J 3 bases; nucleotides not matched to a gene: 6. Germline V gives CDR1 WNHNN, CDR2 SYGVQD (reference sequence). CDR3 size: 13 residues. The table came from immunoSEQ multiplex PCR; TCRdb's copy has only in-frame clones and leaves some out. This table holds 150,000 to 200,000 clones, around 84% found once. The sample comprised peripheral blood. The chain combines TRBV10-1 with TRBJ2-7, with 11 bases that match TRBD2. The sequence was collected from a woman aged 80 or over with COVID-19, enrolled during active disease. The CDR3 spells CAGNSGRDYEQYF. The CDR3 bases are TGCGCCGGGAATAGCGGGAGGGACTACGAGCAGTACTTC.